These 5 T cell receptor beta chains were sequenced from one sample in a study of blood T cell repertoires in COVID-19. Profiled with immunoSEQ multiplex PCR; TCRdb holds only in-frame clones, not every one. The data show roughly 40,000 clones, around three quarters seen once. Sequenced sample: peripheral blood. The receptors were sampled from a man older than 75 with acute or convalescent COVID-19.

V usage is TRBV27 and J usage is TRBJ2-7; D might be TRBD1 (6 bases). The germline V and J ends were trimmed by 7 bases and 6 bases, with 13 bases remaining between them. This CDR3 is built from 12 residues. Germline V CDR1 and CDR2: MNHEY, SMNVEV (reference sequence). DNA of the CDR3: TGTGCCAGCAAGACAGGTGGGGGCGAGCAGTACTTC. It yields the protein CASKTGGGEQYF.

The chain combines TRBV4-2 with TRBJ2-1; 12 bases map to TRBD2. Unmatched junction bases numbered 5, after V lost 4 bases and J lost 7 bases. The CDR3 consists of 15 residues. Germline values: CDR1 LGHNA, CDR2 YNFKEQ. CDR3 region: CASSPASGGGNEQFF. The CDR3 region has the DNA TGTGCCAGCAGCCCCGCTAGCGGGGGGGGGAATGAGCAGTTCTTC.

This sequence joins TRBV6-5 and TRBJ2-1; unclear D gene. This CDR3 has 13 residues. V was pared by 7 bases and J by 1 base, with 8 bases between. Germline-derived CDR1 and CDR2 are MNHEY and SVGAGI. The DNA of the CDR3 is TGTGCCAGCAACCAAGCATCCTACAATGAGCAGTTCTTC. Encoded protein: CASNQASYNEQFF.

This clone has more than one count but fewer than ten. DNA for the CDR3: TGTGCCAGCAGTTTGGGGGGGTTCAATCAGCCCCAGCATTTT. Its translation is CASSLGGFNQPQHF. This sequence joins TRBV28 and TRBJ1-5, with D maybe TRBD1 (5 bases). This CDR3 region has 14 residues. Trimming cost V 3 bases and J 3 bases, with 9 bases left between them. Germline CDR1 is MDHEN and CDR2 is SYDVKM. Filled out from reference TRBV28 and TRBJ1-5, the complete variable domain reads DVKVTQSSRYLVKRTGEKVFLECVQDMDHENMFWYRQDPGLGLRLIYFSYDVKMKEKGDIPEGYSVSREKKERFSLILESASTNQTSMYLCASSLGGFNQPQHFGDGTRLSIL.

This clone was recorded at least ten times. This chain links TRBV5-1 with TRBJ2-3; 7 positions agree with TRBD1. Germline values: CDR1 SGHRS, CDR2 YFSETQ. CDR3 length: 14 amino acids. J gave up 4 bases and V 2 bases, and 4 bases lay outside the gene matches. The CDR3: CASSFNRGSDTQYF. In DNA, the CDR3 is TGCGCCAGCAGCTTCAACAGGGGTTCAGATACGCAGTATTTT.